Listed here is a single T cell receptor (beta chain). Trimming removed 2 bases at V and 2 bases at J, with 13 bases between. This CDR3 region has 15 residues. The V gene's germline CDR1 is GTSNPN and CDR2 SVGIG (reference sequence). These data are taken from a study of blood T cell repertoires in COVID-19. Study-wide background: The cDNA or gDNA used as material had been derived from T cells, B-cell-depleted T cells, or PBMCs.

Per the original methods: Cell counts per sample came from amplifying reference gene primers. Some clones are missing from TCRdb's copy, which holds only in-frame ones; the method was immunoSEQ multiplex PCR. V, J and clone size derive from that table, while D and trimming were established from the DNA sequence. This sample has 230,000 or so clones; 80% to 90% occur once, and the top ten carry around 7%. This receptor was identified in a woman older than 75 with COVID-19, enrolled during active disease. The chain combines TRBV30 with TRBJ1-5, with a tentative D call TRBD1 (5 bases). The specimen was peripheral blood. The CDR3 loop reads CAWSRGQGGNQPQHF. For the CDR3, the DNA is TGTGCCTGGAGTAGGGGCCAAGGGGGCAATCAGCCCCAGCATTTT.